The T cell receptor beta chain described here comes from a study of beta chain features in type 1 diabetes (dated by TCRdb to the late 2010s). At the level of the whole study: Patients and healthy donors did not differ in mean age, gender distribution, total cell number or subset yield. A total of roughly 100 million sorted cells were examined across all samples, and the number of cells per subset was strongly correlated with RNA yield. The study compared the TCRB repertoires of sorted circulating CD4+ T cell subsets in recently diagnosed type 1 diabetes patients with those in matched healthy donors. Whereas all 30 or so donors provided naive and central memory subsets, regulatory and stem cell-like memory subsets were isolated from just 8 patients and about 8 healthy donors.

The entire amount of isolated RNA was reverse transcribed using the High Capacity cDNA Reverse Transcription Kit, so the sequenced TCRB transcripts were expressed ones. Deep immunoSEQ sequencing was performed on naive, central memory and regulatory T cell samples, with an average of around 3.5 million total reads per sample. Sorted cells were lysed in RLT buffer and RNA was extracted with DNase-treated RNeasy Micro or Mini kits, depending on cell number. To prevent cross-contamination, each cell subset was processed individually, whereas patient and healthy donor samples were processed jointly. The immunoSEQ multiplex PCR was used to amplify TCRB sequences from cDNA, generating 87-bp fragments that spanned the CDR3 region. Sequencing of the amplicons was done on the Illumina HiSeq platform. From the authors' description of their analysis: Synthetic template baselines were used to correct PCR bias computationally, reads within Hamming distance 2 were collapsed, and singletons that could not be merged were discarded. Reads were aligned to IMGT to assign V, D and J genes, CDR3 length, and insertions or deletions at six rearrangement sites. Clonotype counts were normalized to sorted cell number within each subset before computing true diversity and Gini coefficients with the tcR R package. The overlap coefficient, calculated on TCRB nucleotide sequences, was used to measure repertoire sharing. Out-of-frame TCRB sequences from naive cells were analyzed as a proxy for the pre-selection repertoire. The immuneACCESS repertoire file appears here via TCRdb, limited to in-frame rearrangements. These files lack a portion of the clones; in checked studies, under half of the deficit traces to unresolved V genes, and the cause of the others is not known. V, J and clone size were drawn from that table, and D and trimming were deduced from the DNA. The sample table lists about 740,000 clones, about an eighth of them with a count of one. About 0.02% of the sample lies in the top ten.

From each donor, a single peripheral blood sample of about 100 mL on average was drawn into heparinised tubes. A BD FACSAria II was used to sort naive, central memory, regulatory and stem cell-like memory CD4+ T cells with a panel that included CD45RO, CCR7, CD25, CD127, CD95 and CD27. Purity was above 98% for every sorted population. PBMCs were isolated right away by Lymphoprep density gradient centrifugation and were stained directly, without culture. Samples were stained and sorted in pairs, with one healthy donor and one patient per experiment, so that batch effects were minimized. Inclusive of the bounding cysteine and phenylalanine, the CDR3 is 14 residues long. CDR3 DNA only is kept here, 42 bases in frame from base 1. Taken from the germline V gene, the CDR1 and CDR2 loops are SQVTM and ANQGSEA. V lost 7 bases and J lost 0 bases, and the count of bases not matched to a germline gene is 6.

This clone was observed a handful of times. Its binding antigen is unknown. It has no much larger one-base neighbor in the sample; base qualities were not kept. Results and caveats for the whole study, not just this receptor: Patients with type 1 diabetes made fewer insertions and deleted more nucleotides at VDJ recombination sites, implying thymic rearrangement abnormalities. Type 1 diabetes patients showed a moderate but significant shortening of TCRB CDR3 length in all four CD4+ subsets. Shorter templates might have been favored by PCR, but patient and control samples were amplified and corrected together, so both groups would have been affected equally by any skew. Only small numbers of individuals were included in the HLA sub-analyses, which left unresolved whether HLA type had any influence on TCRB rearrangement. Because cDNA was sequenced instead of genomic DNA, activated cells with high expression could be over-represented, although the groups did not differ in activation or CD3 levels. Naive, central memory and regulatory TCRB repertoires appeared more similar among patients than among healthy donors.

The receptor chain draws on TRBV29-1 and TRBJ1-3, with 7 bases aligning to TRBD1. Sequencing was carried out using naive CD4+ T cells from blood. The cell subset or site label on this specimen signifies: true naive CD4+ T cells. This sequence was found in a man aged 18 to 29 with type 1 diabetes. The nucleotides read TGCAGCGCCCAACAGGGGTACTCTGGAAACACCATATATTTT. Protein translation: CSAQQGYSGNTIYF.